A selection of T cell receptor beta chains follows, all from one sample in a study of blood T cell repertoires in COVID-19. TCRdb's table, derived via immunoSEQ multiplex PCR, lists solely in-frame clones and lacks some. The table has 200,000 or so clones, about 88% seen once. The material sequenced was PBMCs or T cells enriched from blood (not recorded which). These TCRs come from a woman aged 25 to 39 who had recovered from COVID-19. Each CDR3 is given with its conserved first and last residue. A D gene is named only where the DNA matches it firmly. Clone size appears in some rows only: once, few, many, or a class for an expanded clone.

d_gene | j_gene | abundance | v_gene | CDR3aa | CDR3nt
TRBD2 | TRBJ2-3 | - | TRBV4-1 | CASSLTTTSGRSTDTQYF | TGCGCCAGCAGCCTCACTACGACTAGCGGGCGTAGCACAGATACGCAGTATTTT
TRBD1 | TRBJ1-1 | - | TRBV19 | CASSFGRDRRPYTEAFF | TGTGCCAGTAGTTTCGGCCGGGACAGGAGGCCCTACACTGAAGCTTTCTTT
TRBD1 | TRBJ1-2 | - | TRBV18 | CASSPRDRGHGDGYTF | TGTGCCAGCTCACCCCGGGACAGGGGGCATGGGGATGGCTACACCTTC
TRBD1 | TRBJ1-1 | - | TRBV6-5 | CASTLGTGTTEAFF | TGTGCCAGCACCCTCGGGACAGGGACCACTGAAGCTTTCTTT
TRBD1 | TRBJ2-3 | once | TRBV9 | CASSITGGRADTQYF | TGTGCCAGCAGCATCACAGGGGGCCGCGCAGATACGCAGTATTTT
- | TRBJ1-1 | - | TRBV25-1 | CASSEWLNTEAFF | TGTGCCAGCAGTGAGTGGCTGAACACTGAAGCTTTCTTT
TRBD2 | TRBJ2-2 | - | TRBV5-1 | CASERDYYTGELFF | TGCGCCAGCGAAAGGGACTATTACACCGGGGAGCTGTTTTTT
TRBD2 | TRBJ2-1 | - | TRBV13 | CASSSKGLAGGGSYNEQFF | TGTGCCAGCAGCTCTAAGGGACTAGCGGGGGGAGGCTCCTACAATGAGCAGTTCTTC
TRBD1 | TRBJ1-4 | - | TRBV10-1 | CASSESEGAVVEKLFF | TGCGCCAGCAGTGAGAGTGAGGGGGCGGTCGTCGAAAAACTGTTTTTT
- | TRBJ1-5 | - | TRBV2 | CASSEFGAGYMPQHF | TGTGCCAGCAGTGAATTTGGGGCAGGGTATATGCCCCAGCATTTT
- | TRBJ1-2 | - | TRBV19 | CASSISGNYGYTF | TGTGCCAGTAGTATTTCGGGGAACTATGGCTACACCTTC
- | TRBJ2-3 | - | TRBV12-3/TRBV12-4 | CASRASTDTQYF | TGTGCCAGCAGAGCTAGCACAGATACGCAGTATTTT
- | TRBJ2-1 | - | TRBV5-1 | CASSSGADGTNEQFF | TGCGCCAGCAGCTCTGGCGCGGATGGTACGAATGAGCAGTTCTTC
- | TRBJ1-5 | - | TRBV4-3 | CASSQDLSGDQPQHF | TGCGCCAGCAGCCAAGATCTTTCAGGGGATCAGCCCCAGCATTTT
TRBD1 | TRBJ2-3 | - | TRBV5-5 | CASSLNQGADTQYF | TGTGCCAGCAGCTTGAACCAGGGGGCAGATACGCAGTATTTT
- | TRBJ2-1 | - | TRBV7-2 | CASSSQTDRGRNYNEQFF | TGTGCCAGCAGCTCACAGACAGATAGGGGTCGGAACTACAATGAGCAGTTCTTC
- | TRBJ2-1 | - | TRBV7-6 | CASSFGGPSSYNEQFF | TGTGCCAGCAGCTTCGGAGGGCCCAGCTCCTACAATGAGCAGTTCTTC
- | TRBJ2-3 | - | TRBV6-2/TRBV6-3 | CASSYSRAATSTQYF | TGTGCCAGCAGTTACTCGAGGGCAGCAACAAGTACGCAGTATTTT
- | TRBJ2-7 | - | TRBV28 | CASSGRNSYEQYF | TGTGCCAGCAGTGGCAGGAATTCCTACGAGCAGTACTTC
TRBD1 | TRBJ1-2 | - | TRBV5-4 | CASSLLVETGLYGYTF | TGTGCCAGCAGCTTGTTGGTTGAGACAGGGCTTTATGGCTACACCTTC
- | TRBJ1-1 | once | TRBV12-5 | CASGFYGAWGDTEAFF | TGTGCTAGTGGTTTCTATGGAGCTTGGGGGGACACTGAAGCTTTCTTT
- | TRBJ1-3 | few | TRBV25-1 | CASSPSDSSGNTIYF | TGTGCCAGCAGTCCATCGGACAGCTCTGGAAACACCATATATTTT
- | TRBJ1-5 | - | TRBV15 | CATSRDRGPNQPQHF | TGTGCCACCAGCAGAGACAGGGGCCCAAATCAGCCCCAGCATTTT
- | TRBJ2-5 | - | TRBV5-4 | CASRDSEVWPQETQYF | TGTGCCAGCAGAGACAGCGAAGTCTGGCCTCAAGAGACCCAGTACTTC
- | TRBJ2-1 | - | TRBV5-5 | CASNLAGLHNEQFF | TGTGCCAGCAACCTCGCGGGGTTGCACAATGAGCAGTTCTTC
TRBD1 | TRBJ2-5 | - | TRBV10-3 | CATGTGRAQYF | TGTGCCACTGGGACAGGCCGAGCCCAGTACTTC
- | TRBJ1-1 | - | TRBV14 | CASSQDYDIRSSNTEAFF | TGTGCCAGCAGCCAAGACTACGATATACGGTCATCGAACACTGAAGCTTTCTTT
TRBD1 | TRBJ1-3 | - | TRBV24-1 | CATSVEGARGNTIYF | TGTGCCACCAGTGTAGAGGGGGCGCGAGGAAACACCATATATTTT
- | TRBJ2-3 | - | TRBV19 | CASTPRGGGGMTDTQYF | TGTGCCAGTACCCCCCGCGGTGGAGGGGGCATGACAGATACGCAGTATTTT
TRBD1 | TRBJ1-4 | - | TRBV19 | CASSMNRGNEKLFF | TGTGCCAGTAGTATGAACAGGGGTAATGAAAAACTGTTTTTT
TRBD1 | TRBJ1-6 | - | TRBV4-3 | CASSQNDREDSPLHF | TGCGCCAGCAGCCAAAACGACAGGGAGGATTCACCCCTCCACTTT